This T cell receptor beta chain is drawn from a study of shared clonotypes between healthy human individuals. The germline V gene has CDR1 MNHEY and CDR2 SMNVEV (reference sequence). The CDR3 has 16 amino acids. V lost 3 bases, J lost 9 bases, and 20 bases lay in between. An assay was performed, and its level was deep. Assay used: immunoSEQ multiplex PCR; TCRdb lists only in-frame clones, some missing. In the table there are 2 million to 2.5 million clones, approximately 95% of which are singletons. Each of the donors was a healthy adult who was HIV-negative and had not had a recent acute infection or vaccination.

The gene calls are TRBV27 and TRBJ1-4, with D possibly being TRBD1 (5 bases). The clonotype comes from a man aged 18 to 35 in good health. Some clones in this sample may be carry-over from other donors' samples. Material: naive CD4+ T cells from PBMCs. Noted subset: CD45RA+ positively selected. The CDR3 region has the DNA TGTGCCAGCAGTTTCCGTTGGGAGGAGGGGCGGAAAAAACTGTTTTTT. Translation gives CASSFRWEEGRKKLFF.